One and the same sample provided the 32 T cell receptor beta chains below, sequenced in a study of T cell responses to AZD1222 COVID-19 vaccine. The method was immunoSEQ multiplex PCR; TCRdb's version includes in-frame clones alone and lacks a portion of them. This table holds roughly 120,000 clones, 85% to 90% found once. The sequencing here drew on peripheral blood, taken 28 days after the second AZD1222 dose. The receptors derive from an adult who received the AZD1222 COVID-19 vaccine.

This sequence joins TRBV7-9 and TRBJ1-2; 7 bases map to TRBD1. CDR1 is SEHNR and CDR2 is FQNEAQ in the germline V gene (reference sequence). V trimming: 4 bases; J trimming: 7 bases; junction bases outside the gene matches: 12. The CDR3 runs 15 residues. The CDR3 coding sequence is TGTGCCAGCAGCTCAGGACAGGCCCTTCAGGCTGGCTACACCTTC. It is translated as CASSSGQALQAGYTF.

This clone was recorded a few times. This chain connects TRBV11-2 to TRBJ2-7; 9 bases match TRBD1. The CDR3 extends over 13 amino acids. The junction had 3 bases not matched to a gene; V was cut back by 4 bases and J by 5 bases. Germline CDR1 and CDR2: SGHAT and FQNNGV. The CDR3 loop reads CASSWTGAHEQYF. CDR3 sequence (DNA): TGTGCCAGCAGCTGGACAGGGGCGCACGAGCAGTACTTC.

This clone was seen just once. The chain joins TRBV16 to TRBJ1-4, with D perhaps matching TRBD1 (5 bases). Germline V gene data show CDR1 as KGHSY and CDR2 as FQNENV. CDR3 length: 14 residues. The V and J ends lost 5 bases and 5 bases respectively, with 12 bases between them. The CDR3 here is CASSYHRSNEKLFF. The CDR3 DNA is TGTGCCAGCAGCTACCACAGGAGCAATGAAAAACTGTTTTTT.

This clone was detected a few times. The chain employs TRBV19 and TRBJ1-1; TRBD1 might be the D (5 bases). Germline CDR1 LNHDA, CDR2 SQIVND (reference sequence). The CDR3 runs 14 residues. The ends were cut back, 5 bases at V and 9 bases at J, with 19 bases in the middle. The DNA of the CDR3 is TGTGCCAGTAGTGCCGGCCGGGACGAAAAAAAAGCTTTCTTT. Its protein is CASSAGRDEKKAFF.

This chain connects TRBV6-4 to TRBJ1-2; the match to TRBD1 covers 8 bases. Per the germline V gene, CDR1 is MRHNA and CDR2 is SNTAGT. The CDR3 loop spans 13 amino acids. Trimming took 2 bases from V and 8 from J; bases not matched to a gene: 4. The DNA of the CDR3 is TGTGCCAGCAGTGACGGGACAGGACGGGGCTACACCTTC. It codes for CASSDGTGRGYTF.

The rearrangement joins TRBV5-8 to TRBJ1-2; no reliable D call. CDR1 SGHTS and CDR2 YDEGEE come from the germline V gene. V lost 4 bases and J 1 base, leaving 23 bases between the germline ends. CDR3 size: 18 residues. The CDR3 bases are TGTGCCAGCAGCCCGCCCTTGAGTCTGGCAGCACTTAACTATGGCTACACCTTC. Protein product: CASSPPLSLAALNYGYTF.

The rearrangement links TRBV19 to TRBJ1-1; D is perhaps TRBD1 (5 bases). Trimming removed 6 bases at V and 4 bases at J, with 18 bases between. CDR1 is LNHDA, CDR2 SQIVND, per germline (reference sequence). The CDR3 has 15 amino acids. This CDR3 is CASRNFLGGTTEAFF. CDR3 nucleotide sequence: TGTGCCAGTAGAAATTTCCTCGGAGGGACCACTGAAGCTTTCTTT.

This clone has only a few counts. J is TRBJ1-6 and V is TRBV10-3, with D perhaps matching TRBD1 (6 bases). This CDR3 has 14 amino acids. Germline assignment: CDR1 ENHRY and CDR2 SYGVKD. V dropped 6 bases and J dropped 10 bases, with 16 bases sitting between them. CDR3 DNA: TGTGCCATCAGCCGACAGGCGGGCGACTCACCCCTCCACTTT. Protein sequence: CAISRQAGDSPLHF.

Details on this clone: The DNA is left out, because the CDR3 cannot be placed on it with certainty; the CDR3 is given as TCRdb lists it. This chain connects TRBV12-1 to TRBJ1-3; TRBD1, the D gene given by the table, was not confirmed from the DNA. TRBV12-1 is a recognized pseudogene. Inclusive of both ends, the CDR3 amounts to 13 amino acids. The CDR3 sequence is CASSFGQGNTIYF.

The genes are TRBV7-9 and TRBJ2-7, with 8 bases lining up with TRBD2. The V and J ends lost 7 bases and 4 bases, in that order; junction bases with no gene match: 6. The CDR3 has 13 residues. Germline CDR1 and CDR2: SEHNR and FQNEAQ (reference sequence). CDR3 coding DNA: TGTGCCAGCACAGTAGCGGGACCATACGAGCAGTACTTC. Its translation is CASTVAGPYEQYF. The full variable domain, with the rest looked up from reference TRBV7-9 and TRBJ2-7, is DTGVSQNPRHKITKRGQNVTFRCDPISEHNRLYWYRQTLGQGPEFLTYFQNEAQLEKSRLLSDRFSAERPKGSFSTLEIQRTEQGDSAMYLCASTVAGPYEQYFGPGTRLTVT.

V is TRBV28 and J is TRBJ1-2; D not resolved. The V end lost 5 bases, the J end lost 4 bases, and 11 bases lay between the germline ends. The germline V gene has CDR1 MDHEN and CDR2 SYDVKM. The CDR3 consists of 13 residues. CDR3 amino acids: CASSQGQSYGYTF. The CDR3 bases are TGTGCCAGCAGTCAAGGGCAAAGCTATGGCTACACCTTC.

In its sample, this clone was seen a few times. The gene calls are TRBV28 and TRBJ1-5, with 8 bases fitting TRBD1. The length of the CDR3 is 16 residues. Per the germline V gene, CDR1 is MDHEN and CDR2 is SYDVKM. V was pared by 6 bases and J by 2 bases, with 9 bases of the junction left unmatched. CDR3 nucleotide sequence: TGTGCCAGCAGGCGAAGGACAGGGCCTCGCAATCAGCCCCAGCATTTT. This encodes CASRRRTGPRNQPQHF.

The CDR3 loop reads CASRRTGGPAEAFF. The DNA for the CDR3 is TGTGCCAGCAGACGAACGGGGGGGCCGGCTGAAGCTTTCTTT. J is TRBJ1-1 and V is TRBV6-5; the D gene is possibly TRBD1 (6 bases). Germline assignment: CDR1 MNHEY and CDR2 SVGAGI. CDR3 size: 14 residues. V was trimmed by 6 bases and J by 6 bases, leaving 17 bases between them.

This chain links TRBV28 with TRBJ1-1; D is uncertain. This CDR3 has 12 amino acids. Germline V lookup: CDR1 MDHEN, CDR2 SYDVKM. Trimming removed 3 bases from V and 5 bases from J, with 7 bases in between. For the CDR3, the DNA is TGTGCCAGCAGTTTGATTGGGACTGAAGCTTTCTTT. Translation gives CASSLIGTEAFF.

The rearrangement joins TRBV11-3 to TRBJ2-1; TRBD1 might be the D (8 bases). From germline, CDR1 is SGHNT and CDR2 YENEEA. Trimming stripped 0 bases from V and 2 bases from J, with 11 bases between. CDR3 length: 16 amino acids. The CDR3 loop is CASSLDTGGAYNEQFF. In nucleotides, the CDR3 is TGTGCCAGCAGCTTAGATACAGGGGGGGCCTACAATGAGCAGTTCTTC.

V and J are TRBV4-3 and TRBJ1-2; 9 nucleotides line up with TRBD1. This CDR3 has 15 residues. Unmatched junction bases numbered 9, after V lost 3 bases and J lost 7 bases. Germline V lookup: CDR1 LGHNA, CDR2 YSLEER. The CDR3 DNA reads TGCGCCAGCAGCCACTGGGACAGGGTGGGCTCTGGCTACACCTTC. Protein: CASSHWDRVGSGYTF.

The CDR3 coding sequence is TGCGCCAGCAGCCGGGAGGGACCTCTTAACTATGGCTACACCTTC. Its protein is CASSREGPLNYGYTF. The chain has TRBV4-1 and TRBJ1-2; possibly TRBD1 for D (5 bases). V lost 4 bases and J lost 1, with 13 bases in between. Germline V CDR1 and CDR2: MGHRA, YSYEKL. CDR3 length: 15 residues.

The CDR3 nucleotides are TGTGCCAGCAGCTCGGGACAGGGCCAGGCCTACGAGCAGTACTTC. Translated, it gives CASSSGQGQAYEQYF. The rearrangement links TRBV7-3 to TRBJ2-7; 9 nucleotides line up with TRBD1. The CDR3 is made up of 15 amino acids. Germline CDR1 is SGHTA and CDR2 is FQGTGA. The J segment lost 2 bases and the V segment lost 4 bases, leaving 6 bases of the junction unmatched.

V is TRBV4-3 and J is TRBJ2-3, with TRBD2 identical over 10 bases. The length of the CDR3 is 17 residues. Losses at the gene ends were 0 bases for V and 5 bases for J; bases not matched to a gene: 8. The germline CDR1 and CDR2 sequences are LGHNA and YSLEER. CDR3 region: CASSQDEAGGPGDTQYF. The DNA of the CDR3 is TGCGCCAGCAGCCAAGATGAAGCGGGGGGGCCGGGAGATACGCAGTATTTT.

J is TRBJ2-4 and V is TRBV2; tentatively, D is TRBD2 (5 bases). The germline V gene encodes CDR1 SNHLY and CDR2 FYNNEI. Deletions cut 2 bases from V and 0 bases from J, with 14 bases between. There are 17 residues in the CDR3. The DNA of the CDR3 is TGTGCCAGCAGTGAATTTCTGGGCGGGTTAGCCAAAAACATTCAGTACTTC. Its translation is CASSEFLGGLAKNIQYF.

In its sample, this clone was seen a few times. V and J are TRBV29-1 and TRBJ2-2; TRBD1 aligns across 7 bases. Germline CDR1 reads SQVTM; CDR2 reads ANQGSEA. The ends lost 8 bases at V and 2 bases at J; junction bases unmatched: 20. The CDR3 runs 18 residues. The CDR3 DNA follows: TGCAGCAGCACAAACCGGGACAGAGCCAAGAAAAACACCGGGGAGCTGTTTTTT. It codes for CSSTNRDRAKKNTGELFF.

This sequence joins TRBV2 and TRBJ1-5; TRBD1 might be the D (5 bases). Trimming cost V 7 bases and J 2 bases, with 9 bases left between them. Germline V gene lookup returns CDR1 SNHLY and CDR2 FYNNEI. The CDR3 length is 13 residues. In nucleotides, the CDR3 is TGTGCCAGCAAGGACACCCGCAATCAGCCCCAGCATTTT. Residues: CASKDTRNQPQHF.

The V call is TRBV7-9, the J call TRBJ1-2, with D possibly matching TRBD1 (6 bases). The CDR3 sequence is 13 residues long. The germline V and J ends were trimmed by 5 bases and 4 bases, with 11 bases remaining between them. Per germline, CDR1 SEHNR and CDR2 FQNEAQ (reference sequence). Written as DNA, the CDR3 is TGTGCCAGCAGCCGAACAGGGAGCTATGGCTACACCTTC. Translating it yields CASSRTGSYGYTF.

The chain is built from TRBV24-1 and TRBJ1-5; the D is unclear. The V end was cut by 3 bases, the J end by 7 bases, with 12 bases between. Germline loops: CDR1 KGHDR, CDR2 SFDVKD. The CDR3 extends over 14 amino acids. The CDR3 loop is CATSDPGMAQPQHF. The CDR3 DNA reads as TGTGCCACCAGTGATCCGGGGATGGCCCAGCCCCAGCATTTT.

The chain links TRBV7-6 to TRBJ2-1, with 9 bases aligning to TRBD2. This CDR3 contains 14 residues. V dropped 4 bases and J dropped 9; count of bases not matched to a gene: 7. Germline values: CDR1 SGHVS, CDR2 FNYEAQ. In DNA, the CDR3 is TGTGCCAGCAGCTCTGGCGGGGGGGCCTTTGAGCAGTTCTTC. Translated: CASSSGGGAFEQFF.

This CDR3 is CASSLDWDEAFF. The CDR3 region has the DNA TGTGCCAGCAGTTTAGATTGGGATGAAGCTTTCTTT. This chain connects TRBV12-3 or TRBV12-4 to TRBJ1-1; D is uncertain. Trimming shortened V by 1 base and J by 7 bases, and 7 bases separated the two germline ends. CDR3 length equals 12 residues.

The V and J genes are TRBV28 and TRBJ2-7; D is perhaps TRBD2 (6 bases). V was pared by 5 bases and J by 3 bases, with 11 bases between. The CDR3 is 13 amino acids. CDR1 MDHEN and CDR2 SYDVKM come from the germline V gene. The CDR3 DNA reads TGTGCCAGCAGTCGACTAGGAGGCTACGAGCAGTACTTC. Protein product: CASSRLGGYEQYF.

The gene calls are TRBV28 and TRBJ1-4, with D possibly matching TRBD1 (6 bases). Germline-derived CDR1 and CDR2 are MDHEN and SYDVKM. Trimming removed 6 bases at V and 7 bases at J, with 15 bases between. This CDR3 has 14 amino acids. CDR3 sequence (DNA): TGTGCCAGCAGCGCATCGACAGGTTCTGAAAAACTGTTTTTT. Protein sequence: CASSASTGSEKLFF. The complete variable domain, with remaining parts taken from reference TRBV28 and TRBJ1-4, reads DVKVTQSSRYLVKRTGEKVFLECVQDMDHENMFWYRQDPGLGLRLIYFSYDVKMKEKGDIPEGYSVSREKKERFSLILESASTNQTSMYLCASSASTGSEKLFFGSGTQLSVL.

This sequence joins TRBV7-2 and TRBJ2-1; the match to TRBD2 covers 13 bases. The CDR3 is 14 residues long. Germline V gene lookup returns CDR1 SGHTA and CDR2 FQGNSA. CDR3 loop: CATSGGASLNEQFF. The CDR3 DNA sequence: TGTGCAACTAGCGGGGGGGCGTCGTTGAATGAGCAGTTCTTC.

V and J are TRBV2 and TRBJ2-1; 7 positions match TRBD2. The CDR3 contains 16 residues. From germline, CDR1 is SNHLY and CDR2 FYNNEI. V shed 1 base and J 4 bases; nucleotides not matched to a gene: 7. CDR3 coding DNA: TGTGCCAGCAGTGAAGGCTTTAGCGGGTCTTACAATGAGCAGTTCTTC. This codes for CASSEGFSGSYNEQFF.

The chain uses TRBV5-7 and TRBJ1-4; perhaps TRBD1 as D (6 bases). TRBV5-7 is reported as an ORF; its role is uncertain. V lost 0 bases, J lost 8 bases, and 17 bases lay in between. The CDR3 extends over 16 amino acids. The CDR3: CASSLVHRVVGEKLFF. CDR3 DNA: TGTGCCAGCAGCTTGGTCCACAGGGTCGTAGGGGAAAAACTGTTTTTT.

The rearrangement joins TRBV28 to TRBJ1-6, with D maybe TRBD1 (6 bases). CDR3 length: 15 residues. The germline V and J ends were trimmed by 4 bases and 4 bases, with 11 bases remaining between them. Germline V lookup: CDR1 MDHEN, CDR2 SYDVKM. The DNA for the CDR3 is TGTGCCAGCAGTTCGACAGGCATTTATAATTCACCCCTCCACTTT. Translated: CASSSTGIYNSPLHF.